The clone carrying this T cell receptor beta chain was recorded a few times. Its antigen is as yet unknown. This CDR3 has 13 residues. Germline CDR1 is ENHRY and CDR2 is SYGVKD. V shed 6 bases and J shed 3 bases, with 11 bases lying between them. Through a sample-barcoded 5' primer and a J-beta primer mix, a second PCR was run for about 7 to 12 cycles. TCRdb re-analysed the 5' RACE reads in MiXCR, keeping a single row per CDR3 protein. The sample has approximately 690,000 distinct CDR3 sequences, less than 45% seen once. This entry belongs to a study of blood T cells in healthy people across ages. Study-level information: There was about one barcoded beta molecule captured by template switching per two T cells.

Study results and limitations: Considered underestimates were the diversity estimates obtained from one million T cells. Long-lived donors exceeded aged donors in naive CD4+ cells and diversity.

The TCR was taken from a man at least 80 years old in good health. The sample taken for sequencing was blood. V gene TRBV10-3 combines with J gene TRBJ2-5; D is perhaps TRBD1 (5 bases). CDR3 amino acids: CAISIRQKETQYF. The CDR3 DNA sequence: TGTGCCATCAGCATAAGACAGAAAGAGACCCAGTACTTC.